One and the same sample provided the 32 T cell receptor beta chains below, sequenced in a study of shared clonotypes between healthy human individuals. The repertoire was sequenced with immunoSEQ multiplex PCR; TCRdb's copy has only in-frame clones and lacks some. The sample shows roughly 2,500,000 clones, approximately 93% of them seen only once. The specimen was naive CD4+ T cells from PBMCs. Indicated subset: CD45RA+ positively selected. The receptors stem from a man aged 18 to 30 in good health. Some clones in this sample may be carry-over from other donors' samples.

The V and J genes are TRBV29-1 and TRBJ1-2; D unclear. This CDR3 comprises 13 residues. Germline-derived CDR1 and CDR2 are SQVTM and ANQGSEA. V was clipped by 3 bases and J by 3 bases, with 11 bases between them. The CDR3: CSVDRYGDYGYTF. CDR3 coding DNA: TGCAGCGTTGATAGGTACGGGGACTATGGCTACACCTTC.

The rearrangement uses TRBV4-1 and TRBJ2-7; D is uncertain. Trimming took off 1 base at V and 13 bases at J, with 14 bases between the two ends. Germline V gene lookup returns CDR1 MGHRA and CDR2 YSYEKL. The CDR3 covers 12 residues. CDR3 bases: TGCGCCAGCAGCCAAGTTACGGGCCCCCAATACTTC. The encoded protein is CASSQVTGPQYF.

The gene calls are TRBV5-8 and TRBJ2-3; TRBD2 matches at 8 bases. The V gene end was trimmed by 4 bases and the J gene end by 0 bases; junction bases not matched to a gene: 4. The CDR3 covers 15 residues. CDR1 and CDR2 from the germline V gene are SGHTS and YDEGEE. CDR3 protein: CASSKRLASTDTQYF. CDR3 bases: TGTGCCAGCAGCAAACGACTAGCGAGCACAGATACGCAGTATTTT.

V usage is TRBV5-6 and J usage is TRBJ2-5; TRBD1 aligns across 10 bases. There are 15 residues in the CDR3. CDR1 is SGHDT, CDR2 YYEEEE, per germline. J gave up 3 bases and V 2 bases, and 4 bases lay outside the gene matches. The CDR3: CASSFRTGGKETQYF. The CDR3 nucleotides read TGTGCCAGCAGCTTTAGGACAGGGGGAAAAGAGACCCAGTACTTC.

The V gene is TRBV11-2, the J gene TRBJ2-1; 9 positions agree with TRBD2. Germline V gives CDR1 SGHAT, CDR2 FQNNGV. With 5 bases clipped from V and 3 bases from J, the junction kept 5 bases outside the gene matches. This CDR3 spans 15 amino acids. DNA for the CDR3: TGTGCCAGCAGCCACCTAGCGGGACTCTACAATGAGCAGTTCTTC. Protein sequence: CASSHLAGLYNEQFF.

The chain recombines TRBV4-1 with TRBJ2-7, with 9 bases that match TRBD2. Losses at the gene ends were 0 bases for V and 8 bases for J; bases not matched to a gene: 8. Per germline, CDR1 MGHRA and CDR2 YSYEKL. The CDR3 is 15 residues long. In nucleotides, the CDR3 is TGCGCCAGCAGCCAAGATGGCCTAGCGGGAAGCCAGCAGTACTTC. Residues: CASSQDGLAGSQQYF.

The V call is TRBV11-2, the J call TRBJ2-1; 12 positions match TRBD2. CDR3 size: 15 residues. J gave up 9 bases and V 4 bases, and 7 bases lay outside the gene matches. Germline values: CDR1 SGHAT, CDR2 FQNNGV. CDR3 amino acids: CASSSWTSGKGEQFF. DNA of the CDR3: TGTGCCAGCAGCTCCTGGACTAGCGGGAAGGGTGAGCAGTTCTTC. Full variable domain (rest looked up from reference TRBV11-2 and TRBJ2-1): EAGVAQSPRYKIIEKRQSVAFWCNPISGHATLYWYQQILGQGPKLLIQFQNNGVVDDSQLPKDRFSAERLKGVDSTLKIQPAKLEDSAVYLCASSSWTSGKGEQFFGPGTRLTVL.

For this clone: This same CDR3 is encoded by further DNA sequences in the sample. The chain uses TRBV5-1 and TRBJ2-1, with 10 bases aligning to TRBD2. V shed 3 bases, J shed 2 bases, and the junction held 2 bases outside the gene matches. The CDR3 is 15 amino acids. Germline V gives CDR1 SGHRS, CDR2 YFSETQ. Here the CDR3 reads CASSSGLAAYNEQFF. In nucleotides, the CDR3 is TGCGCCAGCAGCTCCGGACTAGCGGCCTACAATGAGCAGTTCTTC.

The chain combines TRBV7-9 with TRBJ2-5; possibly TRBD2 for D (6 bases). Trimming stripped 2 bases from V and 5 bases from J, with 12 bases between. The CDR3 length is 14 residues. Germline V gives CDR1 SEHNR, CDR2 FQNEAQ (reference sequence). The CDR3 here is CASSLQRAMETQYF. The DNA of the CDR3 is TGTGCCAGCAGCTTACAGCGGGCTATGGAGACCCAGTACTTC.

CDR3 loop: CASSPGTSETYNEQFF. The CDR3 DNA reads as TGTGCCAGCAGCCCCGGGACTAGCGAGACCTACAATGAGCAGTTCTTC. This sequence joins TRBV14 and TRBJ2-1; 10 bases are shared with TRBD2. The germline V gene has CDR1 SGHDN and CDR2 FVKESK. V gave up 4 bases and J gave up 2 bases; unmatched junction bases: 5. This CDR3 region has 16 residues.

This sequence joins TRBV7-2 and TRBJ1-1; D unclear. The germline CDR1 and CDR2 sequences are SGHTA and FQGNSA. The CDR3 consists of 14 residues. Trimming left V 4 bases short and J 4 bases short, with 13 bases between. The CDR3 region is CASSYQGGSTEAFF. CDR3 coding DNA: TGTGCCAGCAGCTATCAAGGAGGGAGCACTGAAGCTTTCTTT.

A remark on this clone: Additional DNA sequences in this sample encode the identical CDR3. J is TRBJ2-5 and V is TRBV5-1; 7 nucleotides match TRBD1. V dropped 0 bases and J dropped 0; count of bases not matched to a gene: 2. The CDR3 length is 15 residues. From germline, CDR1 is SGHRS and CDR2 YFSETQ. Here the CDR3 DNA reads TGCGCCAGCAGCTTGGGAACAGGGGACCAAGAGACCCAGTACTTC. It specifies CASSLGTGDQETQYF.

This chain uses TRBV5-1 with TRBJ2-5, with TRBD2 identical over 8 bases. The germline CDR1 and CDR2 sequences are SGHRS and YFSETQ. CDR3 length: 15 amino acids. J was trimmed by 5 bases and V by 4 bases; bases with no gene match: 10. DNA for the CDR3: TGCGCCAGCAGCGACTCCGGGACTAGTGGGGAGACCCAGTACTTC. Its protein is CASSDSGTSGETQYF.

The sample holds one count of this clone. The CDR3 bases are TGCAGCGTTGAAGGTCTAGGCTACGAGCAGTACTTC. It translates to CSVEGLGYEQYF. The rearrangement uses TRBV29-1 and TRBJ2-7; no reliable D call. Trimming removed 1 base from V and 3 bases from J, with 7 bases in between. The CDR3 extends over 12 amino acids. Germline CDR1 and CDR2: SQVTM and ANQGSEA.

The chain uses TRBV5-4 and TRBJ1-2; D call uncertain. CDR1 SGHNT and CDR2 YYREEE come from the germline V gene (reference sequence). The V gene lost 3 bases and the J gene lost 4 bases, with 16 bases spanning the gap. The CDR3 totals 15 residues. CDR3 loop: CASSSATTLGYGYTF. The CDR3 DNA sequence: TGTGCCAGCAGCTCGGCGACAACCCTCGGCTATGGCTACACCTTC.

The J gene is TRBJ2-7, the V gene TRBV6-6, with 10 bases aligning to TRBD1. This CDR3 is built from 14 residues. Unmatched junction bases numbered 5, after V lost 6 bases and J lost 3 bases. Germline lookup yields CDR1 MNHNY and CDR2 SVGAGI (reference sequence). CDR3 residues: CASSRQGANYEQYF. Written as DNA, the CDR3 is TGTGCCAGCAGCAGACAGGGGGCTAACTACGAGCAGTACTTC.

In regard to this clone: Other DNA sequences from this sample encode an identical CDR3 as well. This chain links TRBV30 with TRBJ1-5, with a weak D call TRBD1 (5 bases). The V and J ends lost 0 bases and 2 bases respectively, with 11 bases between them. The CDR3 has 15 amino acids. Per the germline V gene, CDR1 is GTSNPN and CDR2 is SVGIG (reference sequence). CDR3 protein: CAWSVRGFGNQPQHF. The CDR3 nucleotides read TGTGCCTGGAGTGTAAGGGGTTTCGGCAATCAGCCCCAGCATTTT. Looking up the rest from reference TRBV30 and TRBJ1-5 gives the full variable domain: SQTIHQWPATLVQPVGSPLSLECTVEGTSNPNLYWYRQAAGRGLQLLFYSVGIGQISSEVPQNLSASRPQDRQFILSSKKLLLSDSGFYLCAWSVRGFGNQPQHFGDGTRLSIL.

The genes are TRBV10-3 and TRBJ2-2; 9 positions match TRBD1. Germline V lookup: CDR1 ENHRY, CDR2 SYGVKD. This CDR3 contains 14 residues. With 7 bases clipped from V and 6 bases from J, the junction kept 6 bases outside the gene matches. The CDR3 DNA reads as TGTGCCATCAAAGGGACAGGGTGGGCCGGGGAGCTGTTTTTT. This codes for CAIKGTGWAGELFF.

As to this clone: The same CDR3 arises from other DNA sequences in this sample as well. The CDR3: CASSLAGTSGRGEQFF. DNA of the CDR3: TGCGCCAGCAGCTTGGCCGGGACTAGCGGGAGGGGTGAGCAGTTCTTC. This chain uses TRBV5-1 with TRBJ2-1; 16 bases are shared with TRBD2. With 0 bases clipped from V and 9 bases from J, the junction kept 3 bases outside the gene matches. The germline V gene encodes CDR1 SGHRS and CDR2 YFSETQ. This CDR3 contains 16 residues.

The chain carries TRBV5-1 and TRBJ1-3; maybe TRBD1 (5 bases). Germline assignment: CDR1 SGHRS and CDR2 YFSETQ. The V gene lost 2 bases and the J gene lost 7 bases, with 13 bases spanning the gap. The CDR3 has 14 residues. The CDR3 bases are TGCGCCAGCAGCTTTGGGGGATTTGCTAACACCATATATTTT. Amino acid sequence: CASSFGGFANTIYF.

The gene calls are TRBV5-5 and TRBJ2-5; TRBD2 is a possible D gene (5 bases). Germline V gene data show CDR1 as SGHKS and CDR2 as YYEKEE (reference sequence). V lost 4 bases and J 5 bases, leaving 9 bases between the germline ends. CDR3 length: 12 amino acids. The CDR3 sequence is CASSLSGETQYF. The CDR3 nucleotides are TGTGCCAGCAGCCTGTCGGGGGAGACCCAGTACTTC.

The rearrangement uses TRBV18 and TRBJ2-2; 8 bases are a match to TRBD2. The germline V gene has CDR1 KGHSH and CDR2 LQKENI. J gave up 1 base and V 4 bases, and 5 bases lay outside the gene matches. This CDR3 region has 16 residues. CDR3 protein: CASSQTLAGNTGELFF. The CDR3 coding sequence is TGTGCCAGCTCACAGACCCTAGCGGGGAACACCGGGGAGCTGTTTTTT. Supplemented by reference TRBV18 and TRBJ2-2, the full variable domain reads NAGVMQNPRHLVRRRGQEARLRCSPMKGHSHVYWYRQLPEEGLKFMVYLQKENIIDESGMPKERFSAEFPKEGPSILRIQQVVRGDSAAYFCASSQTLAGNTGELFFGEGSRLTVL.

This sequence joins TRBV28 and TRBJ2-5; TRBD1 agrees at 8 bases. Germline V gives CDR1 MDHEN, CDR2 SYDVKM. This CDR3 contains 15 residues. J gave up 1 base and V 7 bases, and 8 bases lay outside the gene matches. CDR3 residues: CASTDSGQGQETQYF. The CDR3 DNA is TGTGCCAGCACCGATAGTGGACAGGGCCAAGAGACCCAGTACTTC.

The CDR3 nucleotides are TGTGCCAGCAGCTTAGAAGGGGGACAGGATGAAAAACTGTTTTTT. Its protein product is CASSLEGGQDEKLFF. This chain uses TRBV7-9 with TRBJ1-4; 8 bases agree with TRBD1. V lost 1 base, J lost 6 bases, and 4 bases stayed unmatched. The CDR3 extends over 15 amino acids. Looked up from germline, CDR1 is SEHNR and CDR2 is FQNEAQ (reference sequence).

V usage is TRBV6-6 and J usage is TRBJ2-7; perhaps TRBD1 as D (6 bases). The CDR3 spans 15 residues. CDR1 MNHNY and CDR2 SVGAGI come from the germline V gene (reference sequence). The germline V and J ends were trimmed by 4 bases and 3 bases, with 16 bases remaining between them. This CDR3 is CASSWDKTTFYEQYF. In DNA, the CDR3 is TGTGCCAGCAGTTGGGACAAAACAACTTTCTACGAGCAGTACTTC.

V and J are TRBV18 and TRBJ1-1, with a tentative D call TRBD1 (5 bases). In germline, CDR1 is KGHSH, CDR2 LQKENI. V lost 2 bases and J lost 1, with 11 bases in between. This CDR3 spans 15 amino acids. This CDR3 is CASSPILQENTEAFF. The CDR3 region has the DNA TGTGCCAGCTCACCAATTCTACAGGAGAACACTGAAGCTTTCTTT.

The rearrangement joins TRBV25-1 to TRBJ2-1, with TRBD2 matching 8 bases. CDR1 MGHDK and CDR2 SYGVNS come from the germline V gene. The CDR3 covers 16 residues. V was clipped by 7 bases and J by 9 bases; unmatched bases: 17. CDR3 sequence reads: CASISTGGAQFGEQFF. The DNA of the CDR3 is TGTGCCAGCATCTCAACGGGGGGGGCCCAATTTGGTGAGCAGTTCTTC.

V usage is TRBV15 and J usage is TRBJ2-1; TRBD1 agrees at 9 bases. The CDR3 totals 15 residues. Looked up from germline, CDR1 is LNHNV and CDR2 is YYDKDF (reference sequence). V trimming: 2 bases; J trimming: 6 bases; junction bases outside the gene matches: 5. In nucleotides, the CDR3 is TGTGCCACCAGCAGAATGACAGGGGGGGTCAATGAGCAGTTCTTC. It codes for CATSRMTGGVNEQFF. The variable domain in full, completed from reference TRBV15 and TRBJ2-1, reads DAMVIQNPRYQVTQFGKPVTLSCSQTLNHNVMYWYQQKSSQAPKLLFHYYDKDFNNEADTPDNFQSRRPNTSFCFLDIRSPGLGDTAMYLCATSRMTGGVNEQFFGPGTRLTVL.

The chain carries TRBV29-1 and TRBJ2-7; TRBD2 aligns across 9 bases. Trimming took 1 base from V and 3 from J; bases not matched to a gene: 4. This CDR3 has 14 residues. CDR1 is SQVTM and CDR2 is ANQGSEA in the germline V gene. CDR3 DNA: TGCAGCGTTGAAGGGTCGCGGGAGGGCTACGAGCAGTACTTC. Translating it yields CSVEGSREGYEQYF.

This clone was seen only a few times. This chain links TRBV30 with TRBJ1-2; TRBD1 might be the D (6 bases). The CDR3 extends over 12 amino acids. Germline assignment: CDR1 GTSNPN and CDR2 SVGIG (reference sequence). Trimming removed 2 bases at V and 13 bases at J, with 17 bases between. CDR3 sequence reads: CAWSPDSDARTF. The CDR3 coding sequence is TGTGCCTGGAGTCCGGACAGCGACGCCCGCACCTTC.

The genes are TRBV7-6 and TRBJ2-7, with D tentatively TRBD1 or TRBD2 (5 bases each). V was trimmed by 3 bases and J by 10 bases, leaving 19 bases between them. Per germline, CDR1 SGHVS and CDR2 FNYEAQ. CDR3 length: 14 residues. In DNA form, the CDR3 reads TGTGCCAGCAGCTTCGGGGACGGAGGACCCCCACAGTACTTC. Amino acids: CASSFGDGGPPQYF.

Here the CDR3 reads CASSKGGEGLSDTGELFF. DNA for the CDR3: TGTGCCAGCAGCAAAGGCGGCGAGGGACTCTCGGACACCGGGGAGCTGTTTTTT. V gene TRBV21-1 combines with J gene TRBJ2-2; TRBD2, the table's D call, lacks a check against the DNA. TRBV21-1 is designated a pseudogene. The CDR3 consists of 18 residues.